This T cell receptor beta chain was recorded in a study of Graves' ophthalmopathy and Graves' hyperthyroidism. Clinicians diagnosed using symptoms, serum thyroxine, TRAb, thyroid ultrasound and orbital computed tomography. CDR3 length: 20 amino acids. Germline V gives CDR1 MNHEY, CDR2 SVGEGT. This clonotype came up a few times. Germline is not matched at one junction end, which may reflect a read error. Amplification of TCR beta CDR3 regions used RNA transcripts. First-round RT-PCR used HTBI primers; second-round multiplex PCR followed. TCRdb reanalysed the multiplex PCR reads using MiXCR and keeps one entry per CDR3 protein. This sample has some 410,000 distinct CDR3 sequences, with around 21% found just once.

The receptor's source is a woman between 18 and 30 years old with stable Graves' hyperthyroidism. Sequenced: peripheral blood. V is TRBV6-2 or TRBV6-3 and J is TRBJ2-4; TRBD1 might be the D (6 bases). The CDR3 reads CASSYSATGREGDAKNIKYF. The CDR3 coding sequence is TGTGCCAGCAGTTACTCCGCGACAGGTCGCGAGGGTGATGCCAAAAACATTAAGTACTTC.